This T cell receptor beta chain is from a study of radiotherapy plus CTLA-4 blockade in lung cancer. Trimming took off 3 bases at V and 2 bases at J, with 7 bases between the two ends. Germline V gene sequence: CDR1 MNHEY, CDR2 SMNVEV (reference sequence). The CDR3 is 13 amino acids. Method: immunoSEQ multiplex PCR; TCRdb's copy keeps in-frame clones and lacks some. The top ten hold more than 15% of the sample, which has some 71,000 clones, less than 85% seen once. The sequence derives from a human donor with non-small cell lung cancer whose response to radiotherapy plus ipilimumab could not be evaluated. Some clones in this sample may be carry-over from other donors' samples. V and J are TRBV27 and TRBJ2-5; D remains unclear. The sequenced sample was peripheral blood, obtained from a patient treated with radiotherapy plus ipilimumab. The CDR3 sequence is CASSFSRQETQYF. CDR3 DNA sequence: TGTGCCAGCAGTTTTAGCAGACAAGAGACCCAGTACTTC.